The following is a T cell receptor (beta chain) sequence with its context. Its matching antigen is unknown. TCRdb re-called the RT-PCR reads with MiXCR, one entry per CDR3 protein. The data hold 650,000 to 850,000 distinct CDR3 sequences, with about 14% observed a single time. The data were obtained in a study of response to subunit inactivated influenza vaccine. The germline V gene encodes CDR1 LGHDT and CDR2 YNNKEL (reference sequence). The CDR3 is 13 residues long. The V end lost 1 base, the J end lost 4 bases, and 4 bases lay between the germline ends. Whole-study findings and limits: Authors suggested each seasonal flu vaccination may recruit only limited numbers of new T cells.

The genes are TRBV3-1 and TRBJ1-4; D is undetermined. This clonotype originated in a man aged 50 to 60 who received an inactivated influenza vaccine. The input for sequencing was PBMCs from blood, taken about 14 days before vaccination. CDR3 sequence: CASSQVSNEKLFF. DNA of the CDR3: TGTGCCAGCAGCCAAGTGAGTAATGAAAAACTGTTTTTT.